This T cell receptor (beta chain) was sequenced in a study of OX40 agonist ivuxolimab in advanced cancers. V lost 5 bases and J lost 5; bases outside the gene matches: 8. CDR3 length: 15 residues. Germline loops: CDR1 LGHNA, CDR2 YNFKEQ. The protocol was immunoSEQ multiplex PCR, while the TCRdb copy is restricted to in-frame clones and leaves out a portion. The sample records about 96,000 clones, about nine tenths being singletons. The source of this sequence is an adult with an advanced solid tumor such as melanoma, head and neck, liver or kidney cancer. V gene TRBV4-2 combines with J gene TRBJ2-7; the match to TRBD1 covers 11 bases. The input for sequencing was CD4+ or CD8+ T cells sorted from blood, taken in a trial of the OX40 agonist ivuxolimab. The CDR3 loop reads CASSFWRTGGDEQYF. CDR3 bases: TGTGCCAGCAGCTTTTGGAGGACAGGGGGCGACGAGCAGTACTTC.